Presented here are 21 T cell receptor beta chains from one specimen sequenced in a study of spatial heterogeneity in lung cancer (dated by TCRdb to between 2017 and 2020). Points the paper makes about the study in general: The tumor nonsynonymous mutation count correlated with the number of expanded alpha and beta TCRs within the tumor.

Their antigens are not known. Library creation used 5' RACE. Instrument on record: NextSeq 500. TCRdb took the public reads, trimmed them with fastp at Q25, ran MiXCR for clone calling and kept in-frame beta chains. CDR3 protein duplicates are merged, each entry listing the most common genes and DNA. The sample table holds a few thousand distinct CDR3 sequences, of which around 4.2% were seen once. The ten largest clones add up to about 17% of the sample. The intended sense of this specimen's time point label: sample taken at primary tumor resection. Specimen: lung tumor tissue, collected at surgery. These receptors were obtained from a female donor with early-stage non-small cell lung cancer.

This clonotype has at least ten counts. A much larger clone is a single base away; this may be a read error. The chain carries TRBV5-6 and TRBJ1-2, with TRBD1 as a possible D gene (5 bases). Deletions cut 5 bases from V and 6 bases from J, with 17 bases between. CDR1 and CDR2 (germline): SGHDT, YYEEEE. This CDR3 is 14 amino acids long. DNA for the CDR3: TGTGCCAGCAGTTTGAATTGGGGCGACGATGGCTACACCTTC. Its translation: CASSLNWGDDGYTF.

By its share, this clonotype is medium-sized. V usage is TRBV12-3 or TRBV12-4 and J usage is TRBJ2-5; 9 bases fit TRBD1. The CDR3 totals 15 residues. J was trimmed by 2 bases and V by 5 bases; bases with no gene match: 6. This CDR3 reads CASSPATGGQETQYF. The CDR3 DNA reads as TGTGCCAGCAGTCCAGCGACAGGGGGTCAAGAGACCCAGTACTTC.

By share, this clonotype ranks as medium-sized. The chain uses TRBV6-1 and TRBJ1-5; D is uncertain. Trimming took off 6 bases at V and 0 bases at J, with 6 bases between the two ends. CDR3 length: 13 residues. Per the germline V gene, CDR1 is MNHNS and CDR2 is SASEGT. In nucleotides, the CDR3 is TGTGCCAGCAGGACGAATAGCAATCAGCCCCAGCATTTT. Its translation is CASRTNSNQPQHF.

This clonotype is labeled as medium-sized. The V call is TRBV20-1, the J call TRBJ2-3, with 7 bases aligning to TRBD2. Per germline, CDR1 DFQATT and CDR2 SNEGSKA (reference sequence). There are 13 residues in the CDR3. The ends lost 1 base at V and 5 bases at J; junction bases unmatched: 3. Here the CDR3 reads CSARVGGRDTQYF. The CDR3 region has the DNA TGCAGTGCTAGAGTGGGGGGGAGAGATACGCAGTATTTT.

In its sample, this clonotype is medium-sized. This rearrangement joins TRBV6-2 or TRBV6-3 to TRBJ1-2; D gene ambiguous. CDR1 is MNHEY, CDR2 SVGEGT, per germline. The CDR3 is 12 amino acids. V lost 6 bases and J 8 bases, leaving 13 bases between the germline ends. The DNA for the CDR3 is TGTGCCAGCAGACGGTTAACAGCCGGCTACACCTTC. As protein: CASRRLTAGYTF.

In its sample, this clonotype is medium-sized. This rearrangement joins TRBV15 to TRBJ2-3; D unclear. V lost 5 bases to trimming and J lost 2 bases, with 8 bases between them. Germline V gene sequence: CDR1 LNHNV, CDR2 YYDKDF (reference sequence). The CDR3 has 13 amino acids. The CDR3, as DNA: TGTGCCACCAGCGGGCACCACACAGATACGCAGTATTTT. As protein: CATSGHHTDTQYF.

Within the sample, this clonotype is medium-sized. The chain recombines TRBV20-1 with TRBJ2-5; TRBD1 agrees at 10 bases. There are 13 residues in the CDR3. The V gene's germline CDR1 is DFQATT and CDR2 SNEGSKA (reference sequence). Trimming removed 4 bases from V and 7 bases from J; junction bases left unmatched: 6. CDR3 bases: TGCAGTGCTATAGACAGGGGGCTAGGGACCCAGTACTTC. It yields the protein CSAIDRGLGTQYF.

This clonotype was seen at least ten times. V gene TRBV7-6 combines with J gene TRBJ1-1; D might be TRBD1 (6 bases). The V end was cut by 4 bases, the J end by 4 bases, with 16 bases between. CDR1 SGHVS and CDR2 FNYEAQ come from the germline V gene. CDR3 length: 15 residues. CDR3: CASSSRPGASTEAFF. CDR3 in DNA: TGTGCCAGCAGCTCCCGCCCGGGGGCGAGCACTGAAGCTTTCTTT.

This clonotype has at least ten counts. A much larger clone is a single base away; this may be a read error. Given the absence of the conserved phenylalanine or tryptophan at the CDR3 end, a read error is likely. The rearrangement joins TRBV28 to TRBJ2-7, with D unresolved. Trimming removed 2 bases at V and 7 bases at J, with 15 bases between. CDR3 length: 14 residues. The germline V gene has CDR1 MDHEN and CDR2 SYDVKM. The CDR3 spells CASSLLQRLREQYL. The CDR3, as DNA: TGTGCCAGCAGTTTACTACAGAGATTACGAGAGCAGTACCTC.

In its sample, this clonotype was seen many times. The V and J genes are TRBV4-1 and TRBJ1-2, with 7 positions matching TRBD1. J gave up 2 bases and V 6 bases, and 21 bases lay outside the gene matches. In germline, CDR1 is MGHRA, CDR2 YSYEKL. CDR3 length: 19 residues. The CDR3 loop reads CASRETLPVGQLLNYGYTF. Written as DNA, the CDR3 is TGCGCCAGCAGAGAAACCCTCCCCGTGGGACAGCTGTTAAACTATGGCTACACCTTC.

Turning to this clonotype: A single base separates this from a much larger clone, so it may be a read error. The V gene is TRBV23-1, the J gene TRBJ2-3, with D tentatively TRBD1 (5 bases). TRBV23-1 has ORF status, its function being uncertain. The CDR3 spans 13 residues. Trimming left V 10 bases short and J 2 bases short, with 13 bases between. CDR3 DNA sequence: TGCGCCACGGGCAGGGCGGACACAGATACGCAGTATTTT. Translation gives CATGRADTDTQYF.

This clonotype qualifies as medium-sized. The chain uses TRBV29-1 and TRBJ1-5, with D possibly TRBD1 on 5 matching bases. Per germline, CDR1 SQVTM and CDR2 ANQGSEA. The CDR3 covers 11 residues. The germline V and J ends were trimmed by 4 bases and 5 bases, with 6 bases remaining between them. The CDR3 loop reads CSVGGDQPQHF. Written as DNA, the CDR3 is TGCAGCGTTGGAGGGGATCAGCCCCAGCATTTT.

J is TRBJ1-2 and V is TRBV7-2; the D gene is possibly TRBD1 (5 bases). This CDR3 region has 15 residues. From germline, CDR1 is SGHTA and CDR2 FQGNSA. DNA of the CDR3: TGTGCAAGAAGATTATTCAGGGTCCCTATTCGTGGCTACACCTTC. Protein product: CARRLFRVPIRGYTF.

This clonotype rates as medium-sized. The chain is built from TRBV20-1 and TRBJ1-1; TRBD1 matches at 8 bases. The CDR3 is 15 residues long. V shed 7 bases and J 0 bases; nucleotides not matched to a gene: 10. The germline CDR1 and CDR2 sequences are DFQATT and SNEGSKA (reference sequence). The CDR3 coding sequence is TGCAGTGTTAATCCTGCCAGGGGGCTGAACACTGAAGCTTTCTTT. Its translation: CSVNPARGLNTEAFF.

Many counts were recorded for this clonotype. A much larger clone differs by one base, so this may be a read error. The chain combines TRBV23-1 with TRBJ1-6; D is ambiguous. TRBV23-1 is given ORF status, its function remaining uncertain. This CDR3 spans 17 amino acids. The CDR3 bases are TGCGCCAGCAGTGTGGACGGGAAGAGCTCCTATAATGCACCCCTCCACTTT. Its protein is CASSVDGKSSYNAPLHF.

In its sample, this clonotype ranks as large. The chain has TRBV24-1 and TRBJ2-1; D is undetermined. Germline-derived CDR1 and CDR2 are KGHDR and SFDVKD. This CDR3 has 15 residues. V lost 6 bases to trimming and J lost 0 bases, with 11 bases between them. The CDR3 is CATSPVPSSYNEQFF. CDR3 DNA sequence: TGTGCCACCAGTCCGGTTCCAAGCTCCTACAATGAGCAGTTCTTC.

Ten or more counts support this clonotype. The chain joins TRBV4-1 to TRBJ1-5; TRBD1 is a possible D gene (5 bases). V lost 4 bases to trimming and J lost 3 bases, with 10 bases between them. The CDR3 length is 14 residues. The germline CDR1 and CDR2 sequences are MGHRA and YSYEKL. CDR3 in amino acids: CASSPRVANQPQHF. The CDR3 bases are TGCGCCAGCAGCCCCAGGGTGGCCAATCAGCCCCAGCATTTT.

By proportion, this clonotype is medium-sized. The CDR3: CASSLAVGANYEQYF. The CDR3 region has the DNA TGTGCCAGCAGCTTGGCCGTAGGCGCAAACTACGAGCAGTACTTC. The chain joins TRBV5-5 to TRBJ2-7; D call uncertain. The CDR3 contains 15 residues. The V end lost 0 bases, the J end lost 3 bases, and 13 bases lay between the germline ends. Germline assignment: CDR1 SGHKS and CDR2 YYEKEE (reference sequence).

At least ten counts were recorded for this clonotype. The chain joins TRBV20-1 to TRBJ1-5, with a possible D match to TRBD1 (5 bases). With 2 bases removed from V and 6 bases from J, the gap between germline ends came to 14 bases. Germline loops: CDR1 DFQATT, CDR2 SNEGSKA (reference sequence). The length of the CDR3 is 14 residues. CDR3 coding DNA: TGCAGTGCTAGAATGGGGGGGGGGAGTCAGCCCCAGCATTTT. Its protein product is CSARMGGGSQPQHF.

By sample fraction, this clonotype is medium-sized (0.01 to 0.1%). This rearrangement joins TRBV5-1 to TRBJ2-2; 7 nucleotides align to TRBD1. The germline gives CDR1 SGHRS, CDR2 YFSETQ. After removal of 4 bases from V and 6 bases from J, the junction contained 3 bases not matched to a gene. This CDR3 is 13 amino acids long. CDR3 protein: CASSPTGAGELFF. Written as DNA, the CDR3 is TGCGCCAGCAGCCCCACAGGGGCCGGGGAGCTGTTTTTT.

This clonotype is medium-sized. V usage is TRBV7-2 and J usage is TRBJ2-4, with D perhaps matching TRBD1 or TRBD2 (5 bases each). The V end lost 5 bases, the J end lost 0 bases, and 20 bases lay between the germline ends. The V gene's germline CDR1 is SGHTA and CDR2 FQGNSA. CDR3 length equals 18 residues. CDR3 DNA: TGTGCCAGCAGCCGCCGAGGGCAGGGCGAGCTAGCCAAAAACATTCAGTACTTC. It codes for CASSRRGQGELAKNIQYF.